Listed here is a single T cell receptor beta chain. Its matching antigen is unknown. Sequence at one end of the junction differs from germline and may be a read error. Germline V gives CDR1 SGHVS, CDR2 FQNEAQ. CDR3 length: 12 amino acids. The people who gave samples were healthy Caucasians from Russia, aged roughly 6 to 100. Through a sample-barcoded 5' primer and a J-beta primer mix, a second PCR was run for roughly 7 to 12 cycles. TCRdb independently ran MiXCR on the 5' RACE reads; one entry per CDR3 protein. The sample records 700,000 to 850,000 distinct CDR3 sequences, around 36% being singletons. The data were taken from a study of blood T cells in healthy people across ages. Notes on the study in general: Long-lived and aged donors differed, with more naive CD4+ cells and higher diversity in the long-lived. Unknown CMV status may confound age-related changes in expanded clones. A roughly linear age-dependent decrease characterized TCR beta diversity per million T cells.

The specimen sequenced was blood. The chain recombines TRBV7-8 with TRBJ2-3; D remains unclear. The TCR originated in a man between 18 and 29 years old in good health. The CDR3 here is CASSHPVDTHYF. CDR3 nucleotide sequence: TGTGCCAGCAGCCACCCGGTAGATACGCATTATTTT.